This record concerns one T cell receptor beta chain sequence. These data come from a study of blood T cell repertoires in COVID-19. Some clones are missing from TCRdb's copy, which holds only in-frame ones; the method was immunoSEQ multiplex PCR. Found here are just over 300,000 clones, 70% to 90% of them singletons; the top ten hold about 4.6%. V was shortened by 5 bases and J by 4 bases, with 4 bases between the two germline ends. The CDR3 runs to 11 residues. In germline, CDR1 is WNHNN, CDR2 SYGVQD (reference sequence). This clonotype was obtained from a man between 25 and 39 years old who had recovered from COVID-19. The rearrangement uses TRBV10-1 and TRBJ2-3; unclear D gene. Sequencing used PBMCs or T cells enriched from blood (not recorded which). DNA of the CDR3: TGCGCCAGCAGTCACTCAGATACGCAGTATTTT. Translating gives CASSHSDTQYF.